This T cell receptor beta chain originates from a study of a mutant IDH1 vaccine in newly diagnosed glioma. Germline lookup yields CDR1 KGHSH and CDR2 LQKENI. Losses at the gene ends were 2 bases for V and 3 bases for J; bases not matched to a gene: 2. This CDR3 has 15 amino acids. The time point is: week 47, end of study. Doses comprised 300 ug of mutant IDH1 20-mer peptide each, plus topical imiquimod. Measured with immunoSEQ multiplex PCR; TCRdb has only the in-frame clones, and not every one. The repertoire holds about 56,000 clones, with 70% to 85% as singletons. A word on this clone: What it binds is not known.

The genes are TRBV18 and TRBJ2-7; 12 bases are shared with TRBD2. The sequence derives from a man in his fifties with glioma. The specimen was PBMCs, collected from a glioma patient whose treatment included an IDH1 peptide vaccine. The CDR3 sequence: CASSPSSGRVYEQYF. In nucleotides, the CDR3 is TGTGCCAGCTCACCATCTAGCGGGAGGGTCTACGAGCAGTACTTC.